Sequencing of this T cell receptor beta chain was carried out in a study (dated by TCRdb to the mid-2010s). This clonotype was detected ten times or more. Its antigen target is currently unknown. One base away there is no much larger clone; base qualities are not given. The library was obtained by RT-PCR. Sequenced using an Illumina MiSeq. TCRdb applied fastp at Q25 and MiXCR to the public reads, then kept only in-frame beta chains. Records with the same CDR3 protein are collapsed into one entry carrying the most frequent genes and DNA. The sample includes about 680,000 distinct CDR3 sequences, with 14% observed a single time. Clones ranked in the top ten supply 3.6% of the sample. V is pared back by 3 bases and J by 3 bases, with 8 bases lying between the germline termini. From the germline V gene, CDR1 is SGHTA and CDR2 is FQGNSA. Reading from cysteine to phenylalanine, the CDR3 counts 13 amino acids. Left in the record is the CDR3 DNA by itself, 39 bases read in frame from the first base.

The rearrangement joined TRBV7-2 to TRBJ2-5; perhaps TRBD1 is the D gene, with 6 bases matching. This receptor was identified in a female donor in good health, serving as a healthy control. Sequences were obtained from memory CD4+ T cells from blood. This receptor carries the CDR3 CASSLDSKETQYF. At the DNA level, the sequence is TGTGCCAGCAGCTTGGACAGTAAAGAGACCCAGTACTTC.